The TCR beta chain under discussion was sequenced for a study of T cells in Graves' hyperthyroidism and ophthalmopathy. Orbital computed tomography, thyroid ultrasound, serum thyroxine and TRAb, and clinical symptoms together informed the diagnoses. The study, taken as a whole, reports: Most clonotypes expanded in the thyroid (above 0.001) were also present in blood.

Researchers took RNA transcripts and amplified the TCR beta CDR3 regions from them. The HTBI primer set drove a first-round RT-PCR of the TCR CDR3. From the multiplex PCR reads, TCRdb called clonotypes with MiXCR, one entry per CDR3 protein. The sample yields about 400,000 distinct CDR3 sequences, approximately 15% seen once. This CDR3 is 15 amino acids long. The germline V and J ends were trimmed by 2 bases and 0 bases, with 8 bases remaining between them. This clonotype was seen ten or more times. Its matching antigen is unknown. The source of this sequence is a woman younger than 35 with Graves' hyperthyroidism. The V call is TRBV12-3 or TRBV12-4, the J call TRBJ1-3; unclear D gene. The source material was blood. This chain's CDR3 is CASSLFRSSGNTIYF. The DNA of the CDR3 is TGTGCCAGCAGTTTATTTCGGAGCTCTGGAAACACCATATATTTT.